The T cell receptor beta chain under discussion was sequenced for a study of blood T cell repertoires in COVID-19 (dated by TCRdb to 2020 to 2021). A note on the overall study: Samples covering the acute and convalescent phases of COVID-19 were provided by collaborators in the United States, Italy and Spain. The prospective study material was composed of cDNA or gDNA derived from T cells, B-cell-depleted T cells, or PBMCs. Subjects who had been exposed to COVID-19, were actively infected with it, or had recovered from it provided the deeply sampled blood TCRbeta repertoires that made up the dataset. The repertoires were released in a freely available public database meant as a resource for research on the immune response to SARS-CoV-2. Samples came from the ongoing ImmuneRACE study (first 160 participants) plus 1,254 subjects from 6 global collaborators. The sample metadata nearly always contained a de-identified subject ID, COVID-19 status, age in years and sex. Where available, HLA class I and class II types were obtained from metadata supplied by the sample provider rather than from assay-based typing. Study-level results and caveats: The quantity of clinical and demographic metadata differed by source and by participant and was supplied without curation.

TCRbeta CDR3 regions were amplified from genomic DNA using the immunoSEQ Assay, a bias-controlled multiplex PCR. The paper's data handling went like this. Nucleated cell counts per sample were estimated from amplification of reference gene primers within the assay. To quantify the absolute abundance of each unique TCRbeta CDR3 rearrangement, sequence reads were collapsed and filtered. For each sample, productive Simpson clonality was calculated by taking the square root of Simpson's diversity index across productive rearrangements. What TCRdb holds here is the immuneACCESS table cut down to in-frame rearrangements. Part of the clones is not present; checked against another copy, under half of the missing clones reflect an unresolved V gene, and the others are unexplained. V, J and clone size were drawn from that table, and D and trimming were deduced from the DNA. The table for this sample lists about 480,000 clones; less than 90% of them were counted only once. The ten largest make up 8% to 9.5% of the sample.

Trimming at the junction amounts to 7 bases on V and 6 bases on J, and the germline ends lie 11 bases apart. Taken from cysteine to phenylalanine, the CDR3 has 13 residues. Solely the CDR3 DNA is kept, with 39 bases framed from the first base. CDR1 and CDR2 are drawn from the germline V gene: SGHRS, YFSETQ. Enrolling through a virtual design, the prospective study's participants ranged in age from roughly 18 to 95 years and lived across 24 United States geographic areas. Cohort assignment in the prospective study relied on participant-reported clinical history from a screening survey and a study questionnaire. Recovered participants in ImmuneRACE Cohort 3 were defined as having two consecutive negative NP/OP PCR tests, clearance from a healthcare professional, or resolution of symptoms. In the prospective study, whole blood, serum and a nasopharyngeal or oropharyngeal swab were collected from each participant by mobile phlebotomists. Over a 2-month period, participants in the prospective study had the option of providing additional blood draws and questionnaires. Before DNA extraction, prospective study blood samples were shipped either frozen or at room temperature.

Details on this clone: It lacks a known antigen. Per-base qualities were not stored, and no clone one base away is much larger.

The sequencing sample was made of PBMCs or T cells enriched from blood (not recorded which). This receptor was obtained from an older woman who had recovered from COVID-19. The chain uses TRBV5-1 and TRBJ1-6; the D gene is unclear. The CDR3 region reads CASPSRANSPLHF. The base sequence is TGCGCCAGCCCGTCGAGGGCTAATTCACCCCTCCACTTT.